What follows is one T cell receptor (beta chain) and its context. Its target is not known. Per germline, CDR1 SGDLS and CDR2 YYNGEE. Trimming pared 0 bases from V and 7 bases from J, leaving 14 bases between. This CDR3 comprises 15 residues. RNA extraction was followed by reverse transcription into cDNA, which acted as the sequencing template. Assay: immunoSEQ multiplex PCR; the TCRdb copy retains only in-frame clones and omits some. The table shows 150,000 to 200,000 clones, with roughly 60% occurring only once. The data were obtained in a study of CD8+ T cells in alopecia areata. Findings and caveats of the study: Affected scalp, especially in alopecia totalis/universalis, had a higher clonality than normal scalp did.

This sample's treatment: oral pan-JAK inhibitor, 5-10 mg twice daily. The V call is TRBV9, the J call TRBJ1-5; tentatively, D is TRBD1 (6 bases). This sequence originates from a human donor with alopecia areata. The source material was CD4+ T cells sorted from blood, sampled at week 24, from a patient treated with tofacitinib. CDR3 region: CASSVVNRDRQPQHF. CDR3 bases: TGTGCCAGCAGCGTAGTTAACAGGGATCGACAGCCCCAGCATTTT.